The clone carrying this T cell receptor (beta chain) was seen once. What it binds is not known. This specimen comes from a study of T cell responses to AZD1222 COVID-19 vaccine. Findings of the study overall: Spike-specific TCR repertoires showed rising breadth and depth after two AZD1222 doses.

V was clipped by 3 bases and J by 3 bases, with 9 bases between them. The CDR3 contains 14 residues. The germline V gene encodes CDR1 KGHSH and CDR2 LQKENI. Pooling covered second doses at about 4 or about 12 weeks. Profiling relied on immunoSEQ multiplex PCR, and the TCRdb table lists in-frame clones only, not all of them. Here the sample spans 90,000 to 120,000 clones, about 90% being singletons. The TCR was taken from an adult who received the AZD1222 COVID-19 vaccine. The chain employs TRBV18 and TRBJ2-1, with D unclear. The sample in question was peripheral blood, obtained 28 days after the second AZD1222 dose. CDR3 DNA sequence: TGTGCCAGCTCACCTTTGAATCTCTACAATGAGCAGTTCTTC. Translating it yields CASSPLNLYNEQFF.